This T cell receptor (beta chain) derives from a study of blood T cells in healthy people across ages. Through a sample-barcoded 5' primer and a J-beta primer mix, a second PCR was run for roughly 7 to 12 cycles. The template-switch adaptor, which had 12 random nucleotides, put a tag on each cDNA molecule. TCRdb re-called the 5' RACE reads with MiXCR, one entry per CDR3 protein. The sample has roughly 2 million distinct CDR3 sequences; 49% are singletons. The V gene lost 6 bases and the J gene lost 0 bases, with 12 bases spanning the gap. From germline, CDR1 is DFQATT and CDR2 SNEGSKA (reference sequence). The CDR3 loop spans 13 amino acids.

Material for sequencing was blood. The chain employs TRBV20-1 and TRBJ2-7, with D perhaps TRBD2 (6 bases). The TCR comes from a middle-aged woman in good health. CDR3 nucleotide sequence: TGCAGTGCCACGGGGGACGGCTCCTACGAGCAGTACTTC. Translation: CSATGDGSYEQYF.